Described below is a single TCR beta chain sequence and its context. Its antigen is not known. This sample stems from a study of response to subunit inactivated influenza vaccine. Study results and caveats: The authors offered the suggestion that each seasonal influenza vaccination recruits few new T cells.

TCRdb processed the RT-PCR reads anew with MiXCR; each CDR3 protein has one entry. The profile shows 450,000 to 600,000 distinct CDR3 sequences, 16% of them singletons. The specimen was CD4+ T cells sorted from PBMCs, collected less than 30 months after vaccination. The origin of this receptor is a man between 50 and 69 years old who received an inactivated influenza vaccine.

The CDR3 bases are TGCGCCAGCAGCCTCACGCGGGGAGTAAATCAGCCCCAGCATTTT. Protein product: CASSLTRGVNQPQHF. This sequence joins TRBV4-3 and TRBJ1-5; unclear D gene. Germline loops: CDR1 LGHNA, CDR2 YSLEER. This CDR3 has 15 residues. Trimming removed 4 bases at V and 4 bases at J, with 14 bases between.